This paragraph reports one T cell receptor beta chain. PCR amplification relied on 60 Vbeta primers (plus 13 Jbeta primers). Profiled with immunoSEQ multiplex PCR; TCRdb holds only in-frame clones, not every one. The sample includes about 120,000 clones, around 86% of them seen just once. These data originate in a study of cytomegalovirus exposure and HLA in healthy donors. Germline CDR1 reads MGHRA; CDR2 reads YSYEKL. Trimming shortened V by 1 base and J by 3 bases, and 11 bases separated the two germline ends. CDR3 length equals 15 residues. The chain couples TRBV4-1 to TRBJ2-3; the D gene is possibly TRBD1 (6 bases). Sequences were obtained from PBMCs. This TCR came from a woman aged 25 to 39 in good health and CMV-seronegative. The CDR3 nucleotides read TGCGCCAGCAGCCAAGGGGCCAGGGGAACAGATACGCAGTATTTT. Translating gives CASSQGARGTDTQYF.